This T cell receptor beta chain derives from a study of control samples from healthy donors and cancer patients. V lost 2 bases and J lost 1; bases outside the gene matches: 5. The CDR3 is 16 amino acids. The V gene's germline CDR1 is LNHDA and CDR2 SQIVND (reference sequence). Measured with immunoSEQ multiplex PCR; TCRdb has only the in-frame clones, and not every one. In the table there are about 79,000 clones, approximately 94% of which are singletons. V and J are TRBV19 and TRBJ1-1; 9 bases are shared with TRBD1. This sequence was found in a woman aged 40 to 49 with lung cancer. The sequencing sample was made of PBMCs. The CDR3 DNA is TGTGCCAGTAGTATATCGGGACAGGGAAGGAACACTGAAGCTTTCTTT. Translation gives CASSISGQGRNTEAFF.